The rows below give T cell receptor beta chains drawn from one sample of a study of blood T cell repertoires in COVID-19. Some clones are missing from TCRdb's copy, which holds only in-frame ones; the method was immunoSEQ multiplex PCR. This sample has hundreds of thousands of clones; around 87% occur once, and the top ten carry roughly 7.1%. Sample: peripheral blood. All receptors come from a woman between 45 and 65 years old who had recovered from COVID-19. Each CDR3 is given with its conserved first and last residue. The D gene is left open where the match is weak. Not all rows give a size; the values are once, few, many and, for expanded clones, a class.

J: TRBJ1-2; D: TRBD1; size: .; V: TRBV30; DNA: TGTGCCTGGAGTGAGGGTCTACAGGGGGCGCGAGGCTACACCTTC; CDR3: CAWSEGLQGARGYTF
J: TRBJ1-2; D: .; size: once; V: TRBV6-5; DNA: TGTGCCAGCACCCGAGGCGGGAACTATGGCTACACCTTC; CDR3: CASTRGGNYGYTF
J: TRBJ2-7; D: TRBD2; size: few; V: TRBV2; DNA: TGTGCCACGCGTCTAGCGGGAGTCAACGAGCAGTACTTC; CDR3: CATRLAGVNEQYF
J: TRBJ2-1; D: TRBD2; size: .; V: TRBV7-3; DNA: TGTGCCAGCAGCTTAATAAGCGGGAGGCCTCACAATGAGCAGTTCTTC; CDR3: CASSLISGRPHNEQFF
J: TRBJ1-2; D: .; size: .; V: TRBV6-2/TRBV6-3; DNA: TGTGCCAGCAGTTACTATGTTCCAGATGGCTACACCTTC; CDR3: CASSYYVPDGYTF
J: TRBJ2-6; D: TRBD1; size: .; V: TRBV6-2/TRBV6-3; DNA: TGTGCCAGCAGCTATTGGACAGGGTTCCCTGGGGCCAACGTCCTGACTTTC; CDR3: CASSYWTGFPGANVLTF
J: TRBJ2-7; D: .; size: .; V: TRBV6-5; DNA: TGTGCCAGCAGTACTTACGAACCTTACGAGCAGTACTTC; CDR3: CASSTYEPYEQYF
J: TRBJ2-5; D: .; size: .; V: TRBV23-1; DNA: TGCGCCAGCAGTTGCCTAGCTTCCGGGCCCACGTCCGCCGAGACCCAGTACTTC; CDR3: CASSCLASGPTSAETQYF
J: TRBJ1-1; D: .; size: few; V: TRBV6-6; DNA: TGTGCCAGCAGCCCCGGGACAATCGAAGCTTTCTTT; CDR3: CASSPGTIEAFF
J: TRBJ2-7; D: .; size: once; V: TRBV18; DNA: TGTGCCAGCTCACCTTCAGGGGGACTCCGCTACGAGCAGTACTTC; CDR3: CASSPSGGLRYEQYF
J: TRBJ1-1; D: .; size: .; V: TRBV18; DNA: TGTGCCAGCTCACCCTTTGAACAGATAACAGCTTTCTTT; CDR3: CASSPFEQITAFF